This T cell receptor (beta chain) emerged from a study of control samples from healthy donors and cancer patients. The CDR3 is 13 residues long. Trimming removed 1 base at V and 3 bases at J, with 8 bases between. CDR1 and CDR2 from the germline V gene are GTSNPN and SVGIG (reference sequence). Clones were read by immunoSEQ multiplex PCR, and TCRdb kept only the in-frame ones, dropping some. The data show about 120,000 clones, with roughly 91% seen just once and around 8.7% held by the top ten. The TCR originated in a man in his forties or fifties in good health. The genes are TRBV30 and TRBJ2-3; possible D gene TRBD1, 5 bases. Sequenced sample: blood. The CDR3, as DNA: TGTGCCTGGAGTGCGACAGTGACAGATACGCAGTATTTT. It specifies CAWSATVTDTQYF.